One sample yielded the 2 T cell receptor beta chains listed below, sequenced in a study of T-cell reconstitution after alpha-beta-depleted transplantation in children. Unique molecular identifiers featured in how the TCRbeta library was prepared. TCRdb ran MiXCR on the PCR reads and lists one entry per CDR3 protein. The data show 700,000 to 950,000 distinct CDR3 sequences, less than 20% seen once. The sequenced sample was PBMCs, mostly from graft donor cells, obtained 360 days after TCRalphabeta/CD19-depleted stem cell transplant. The receptor source for this set is a male patient under 18 who had a stem cell transplant for acute lymphoblastic leukemia, so the T cells may come from the graft donor.

The V call is TRBV20-1, the J call TRBJ2-1, with D possibly being TRBD1 or TRBD2 (6 bases each). Germline-derived CDR1 and CDR2 are DFQATT and SNEGSKA (reference sequence). The CDR3 has 16 amino acids. With 3 bases removed from V and 6 bases from J, the gap between germline ends came to 21 bases. The DNA of the CDR3 is TGCAGTGCTAGGGTACCGTGGGGGGCCCAGGGCAATGAGCAGTTCTTC. This encodes CSARVPWGAQGNEQFF.

In its sample, this clonotype was seen a few times. The J gene is TRBJ2-7, the V gene TRBV4-1, with 12 bases fitting TRBD1. The trim removed 3 bases at V and 5 bases at J, leaving 5 bases unmatched. Germline loops: CDR1 MGHRA, CDR2 YSYEKL. CDR3 length: 15 residues. The CDR3, as DNA: TGCGCCAGCAGCCAGGAGGGACAGGGGGCGAACGAGCAGTACTTC. This codes for CASSQEGQGANEQYF.